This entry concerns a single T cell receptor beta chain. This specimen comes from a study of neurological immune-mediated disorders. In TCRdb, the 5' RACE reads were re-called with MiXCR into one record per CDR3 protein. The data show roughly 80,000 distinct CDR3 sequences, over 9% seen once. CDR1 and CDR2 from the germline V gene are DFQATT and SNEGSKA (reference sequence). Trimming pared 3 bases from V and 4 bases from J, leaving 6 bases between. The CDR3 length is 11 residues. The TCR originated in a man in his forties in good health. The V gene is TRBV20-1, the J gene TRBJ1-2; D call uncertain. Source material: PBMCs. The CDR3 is CSARSVYGYTF. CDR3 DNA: TGCAGTGCTAGGTCGGTCTATGGCTACACCTTC.